A single TCR beta chain is shown here with its context. Its antigen remains unidentified. V lost 4 bases and J 4 bases, leaving 14 bases between the germline ends. The CDR3 spans 15 residues. CDR1 and CDR2 (germline): SGHRS, YFSETQ. The data derive from a study of shared clonotypes between healthy human individuals. General study results and limits: Memory subsets had estimated richness that was generally smaller than that of naive subsets.

The assay used deep level. Sequenced by immunoSEQ multiplex PCR; TCRdb stores in-frame clones only, minus some. The table lists 2 million or so clones, 90% to 95% of them singletons. V and J are TRBV5-1 and TRBJ2-2; D tentatively fits TRBD1 or TRBD2 (6 bases each). The sequencing input was naive CD4+ T cells sorted from blood. Noted subset: CD45RA+ positively selected. The receptor's source is a man between 18 and 29 years old in good health. The CDR3, as DNA: TGCGCCAGCAGCCCCGGGGGCCGAGTCACCGGGGAGCTGTTTTTT. The encoded protein is CASSPGGRVTGELFF.